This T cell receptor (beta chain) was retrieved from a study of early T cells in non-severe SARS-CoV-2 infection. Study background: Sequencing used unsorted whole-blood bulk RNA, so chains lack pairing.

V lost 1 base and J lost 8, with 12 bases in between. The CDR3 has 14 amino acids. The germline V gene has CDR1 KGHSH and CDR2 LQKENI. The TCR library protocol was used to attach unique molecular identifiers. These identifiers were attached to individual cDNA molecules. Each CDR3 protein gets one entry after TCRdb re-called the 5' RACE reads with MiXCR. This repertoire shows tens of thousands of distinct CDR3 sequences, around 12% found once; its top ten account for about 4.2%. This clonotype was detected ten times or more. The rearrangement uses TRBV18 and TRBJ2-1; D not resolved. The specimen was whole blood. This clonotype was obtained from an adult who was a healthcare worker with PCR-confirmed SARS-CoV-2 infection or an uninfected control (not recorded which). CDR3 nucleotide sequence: TGTGCCAGCTCACCACTTTCCGTGCTGGATGAGCAGTTCTTC. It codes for CASSPLSVLDEQFF.